A single sample is the source of the 18 T cell receptor beta chains below, sequenced in a study of blood T cell repertoires in COVID-19. Clones were sequenced by immunoSEQ multiplex PCR, and TCRdb holds only the in-frame ones, with some missing. The sample gives about 270,000 clones, 90% of which show up once; over 3.5% is in the top ten. Specimen: PBMCs or T cells enriched from blood (not recorded which). These receptors were obtained from a woman in her twenties or thirties with acute COVID-19.

The V gene is TRBV28, the J gene TRBJ1-1; D perhaps matches TRBD1 (5 bases). The CDR3 is made up of 13 amino acids. V dropped 5 bases and J dropped 4 bases, with 11 bases sitting between them. CDR1 is MDHEN, CDR2 SYDVKM, per germline. CDR3 in DNA: TGTGCCAGCAGTCCCACAGGTCCCACTGAAGCTTTCTTT. Its protein product is CASSPTGPTEAFF. The complete variable domain, with remaining parts taken from reference TRBV28 and TRBJ1-1, reads DVKVTQSSRYLVKRTGEKVFLECVQDMDHENMFWYRQDPGLGLRLIYFSYDVKMKEKGDIPEGYSVSREKKERFSLILESASTNQTSMYLCASSPTGPTEAFFGQGTRLTVV.

This clone has just one count. The rearrangement joins TRBV13 to TRBJ1-4; possible D gene TRBD1, 6 bases. The V gene's germline CDR1 is PRHDT and CDR2 FYEKMQ (reference sequence). The germline V and J ends were trimmed by 5 bases and 3 bases, with 22 bases remaining between them. This CDR3 spans 18 amino acids. This CDR3 is CASSGGQRSNPANEKLFF. In nucleotides, the CDR3 is TGTGCCAGCAGCGGTGGACAGCGTTCGAATCCAGCTAATGAAAAACTGTTTTTT.

The V call is TRBV9, the J call TRBJ2-2; 14 nucleotides align to TRBD2. Trimming removed 4 bases from V and 5 bases from J; junction bases left unmatched: 4. The CDR3 is 16 residues long. CDR1 is SGDLS, CDR2 YYNGEE, per germline. The CDR3 reads CASSLGLAGATGELFF. DNA for the CDR3: TGTGCCAGCAGCCTGGGACTAGCGGGAGCTACCGGGGAGCTGTTTTTT.

V gene TRBV15 combines with J gene TRBJ2-2; 7 bases fit TRBD2. Germline V gene lookup returns CDR1 LNHNV and CDR2 YYDKDF (reference sequence). V dropped 2 bases and J dropped 5; count of bases not matched to a gene: 14. The CDR3 runs to 18 residues. CDR3 loop: CATSRSLFGLAETGELFF. The CDR3 bases are TGTGCCACCAGCAGATCCCTATTTGGGCTAGCGGAGACCGGGGAGCTGTTTTTT.

The chain carries TRBV5-1 and TRBJ2-7; TRBD2 agrees at 8 bases. The CDR3 loop spans 15 amino acids. Germline CDR1 is SGHRS and CDR2 is YFSETQ. V lost 3 bases to trimming and J lost 0 bases; unmatched junction nucleotides: 5. The CDR3 region is CASSWTSRSSYEQYF. The DNA for the CDR3 is TGCGCCAGCAGCTGGACTAGCCGAAGCTCCTACGAGCAGTACTTC.

The J gene is TRBJ2-7, the V gene TRBV28; D is uncertain. This CDR3 has 13 residues. CDR1 and CDR2 (germline): MDHEN, SYDVKM. Trimming stripped 7 bases from V and 11 bases from J, with 21 bases between. CDR3 coding DNA: TGTGCCAGCACCCTGGGCAAAAGTTCCGCGAAGTACTTC. Translating gives CASTLGKSSAKYF.

This chain joins TRBV14 and TRBJ2-3, with TRBD2 as a possible D gene (6 bases). V was pared by 4 bases and J by 1 base, with 18 bases between. Germline CDR1 and CDR2: SGHDN and FVKESK. The CDR3 covers 17 residues. As DNA, the CDR3 is TGTGCCAGCAGCCCCGTGACGGGGGAGCGTCGCACAGATACGCAGTATTTT. The encoded protein is CASSPVTGERRTDTQYF. The whole variable domain, remainder taken from reference TRBV14 and TRBJ2-3, is EAGVTQFPSHSVIEKGQTVTLRCDPISGHDNLYWYRRVMGKEIKFLLHFVKESKQDESGMPNNRFLAERTGGTYSTLKVQPAELEDSGVYFCASSPVTGERRTDTQYFGPGTRLTVL.

The rearrangement joins TRBV28 to TRBJ2-1, with D possibly being TRBD2 (5 bases). Germline V gene sequence: CDR1 MDHEN, CDR2 SYDVKM. The V and J ends lost 6 bases and 3 bases respectively, with 9 bases between them. The CDR3 is made up of 13 amino acids. The CDR3 region is CASSSTSYNEQFF. The CDR3 DNA is TGTGCCAGCAGCTCAACTAGCTACAATGAGCAGTTCTTC.

J is TRBJ2-2 and V is TRBV6-5; a possible D gene is TRBD1 (6 bases). The CDR3 contains 14 residues. Trimming stripped 5 bases from V and 7 bases from J, with 14 bases between. The germline gives CDR1 MNHEY, CDR2 SVGAGI. The CDR3 sequence is CASSRQGINGELFF. The DNA for the CDR3 is TGTGCCAGCAGTCGTCAGGGGATTAACGGGGAGCTGTTTTTT.

V and J are TRBV5-6 and TRBJ2-1, with 7 bases matching TRBD1. CDR1 is SGHDT and CDR2 is YYEEEE in the germline V gene. The CDR3 is 13 residues long. Trimming cost V 4 bases and J 4 bases; bases outside gene matches: 2. This CDR3 reads CASSRQGYNEQFF. Here the CDR3 DNA reads TGTGCCAGCAGCAGACAGGGATACAATGAGCAGTTCTTC. The full variable domain, in which reference TRBV5-6 and TRBJ2-1 provide the parts outside the CDR3, is DAGVTQSPTHLIKTRGQQVTLRCSPKSGHDTVSWYQQALGQGPQFIFQYYEEEERQRGNFPDRFSGHQFPNYSSELNVNALLLGDSALYLCASSRQGYNEQFFGPGTRLTVL.

The chain joins TRBV19 to TRBJ1-1; 7 bases fit TRBD1. The CDR3 covers 15 residues. Germline-derived CDR1 and CDR2 are LNHDA and SQIVND (reference sequence). The ends lost 4 bases at V and 3 bases at J; junction bases unmatched: 8. The CDR3 here is CASSNPGQPHTEAFF. The DNA for the CDR3 is TGTGCCAGTAGTAACCCGGGACAGCCACACACTGAAGCTTTCTTT. Based on the CDR3 plus reference TRBV19 and TRBJ1-1, the full variable domain is DGGITQSPKYLFRKEGQNVTLSCEQNLNHDAMYWYRQDPGQGLRLIYYSQIVNDFQKGDIAEGYSVSREKKESFPLTVTSAQKNPTAFYLCASSNPGQPHTEAFFGQGTRLTVV.

This rearrangement joins TRBV7-9 to TRBJ2-1, with TRBD2 identical over 9 bases. The ends lost 3 bases at V and 9 bases at J; junction bases unmatched: 12. The CDR3 length is 16 residues. The V gene's germline CDR1 is SEHNR and CDR2 FQNEAQ (reference sequence). The CDR3, as DNA: TGTGCCAGCAGCTTCTGGGGCGCTAGCGGGACTTTTGAGCAGTTCTTC. It translates to CASSFWGASGTFEQFF. The full variable domain, its missing parts supplied by reference TRBV7-9 and TRBJ2-1, is DTGVSQNPRHKITKRGQNVTFRCDPISEHNRLYWYRQTLGQGPEFLTYFQNEAQLEKSRLLSDRFSAERPKGSFSTLEIQRTEQGDSAMYLCASSFWGASGTFEQFFGPGTRLTVL.

This clone was seen only a few times. The sample contains more than one DNA sequence encoding this CDR3. The chain combines TRBV6-5 with TRBJ2-1, with TRBD2 as a possible D gene (5 bases). Per germline, CDR1 MNHEY and CDR2 SVGAGI. This CDR3 is built from 12 residues. V was clipped by 4 bases and J by 7 bases, with 8 bases between them. CDR3 bases: TGTGCCAGCAGTTTACTAGGGAATGAGCAGTTCTTC. Translating it yields CASSLLGNEQFF.

The chain links TRBV27 to TRBJ1-5, with 12 bases lining up with TRBD1. Germline-derived CDR1 and CDR2 are MNHEY and SMNVEV (reference sequence). The CDR3 loop spans 15 amino acids. V lost 5 bases, J lost 5 bases, and 4 bases stayed unmatched. CDR3 region: CASSPGQGADQPQHF. The CDR3 nucleotides read TGTGCCAGCAGTCCGGGACAGGGGGCGGATCAGCCCCAGCATTTT.

The CDR3 loop is CASSQRTSGHTDTQYF. CDR3 DNA: TGTGCCAGCAGCCAGAGGACTAGCGGCCACACAGATACGCAGTATTTT. The chain carries TRBV3-1 (or the pseudogene TRBV3-2) and TRBJ2-3; 10 bases line up with TRBD2. J gave up 2 bases and V 3 bases, and 5 bases lay outside the gene matches. Germline values: CDR1 LGHDT, CDR2 YNNKEL (reference sequence). The CDR3 extends over 16 amino acids.

The V gene is TRBV28, the J gene TRBJ1-5; 8 bases are shared with TRBD1. The CDR3 runs 15 residues. CDR1 is MDHEN, CDR2 SYDVKM, per germline. Trimming cost V 6 bases and J 3 bases; bases outside gene matches: 7. The CDR3 sequence is CASSRRQGNNQPQHF. The DNA for the CDR3 is TGTGCCAGCAGCCGACGACAGGGGAACAATCAGCCCCAGCATTTT.

The V gene is TRBV21-1, the J gene TRBJ1-5; the table's D call of TRBD1 was not tested on the DNA. TRBV21-1 is designated a pseudogene. The CDR3 is 17 amino acids. The CDR3: CASSKGSQDSGNQPQHF. For the CDR3, the DNA is TGTGCCAGCAGCAAAGGGTCCCAGGACAGCGGCAATCAGCCCCAGCATTTT.

V usage is TRBV27 and J usage is TRBJ2-3; D ambiguous. The CDR3 has 13 residues. V dropped 4 bases and J dropped 1 base, with 6 bases sitting between them. In germline, CDR1 is MNHEY, CDR2 SMNVEV (reference sequence). CDR3 protein: CASSSSRTDTQYF. The CDR3 region has the DNA TGTGCCAGCAGTTCTTCCCGCACAGATACGCAGTATTTT.